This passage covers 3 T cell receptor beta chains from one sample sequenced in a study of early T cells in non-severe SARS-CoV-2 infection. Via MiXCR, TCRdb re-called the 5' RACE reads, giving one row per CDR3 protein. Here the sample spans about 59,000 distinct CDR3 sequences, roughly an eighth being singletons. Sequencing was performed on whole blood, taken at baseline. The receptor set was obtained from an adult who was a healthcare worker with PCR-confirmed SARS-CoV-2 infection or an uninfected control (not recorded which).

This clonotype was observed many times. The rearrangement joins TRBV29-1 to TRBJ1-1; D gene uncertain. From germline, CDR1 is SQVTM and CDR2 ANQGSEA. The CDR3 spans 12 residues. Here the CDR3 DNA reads TGCAGTGCACGGCACTTGAACACTGAAGCTTTCTTT. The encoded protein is CSARHLNTEAFF.

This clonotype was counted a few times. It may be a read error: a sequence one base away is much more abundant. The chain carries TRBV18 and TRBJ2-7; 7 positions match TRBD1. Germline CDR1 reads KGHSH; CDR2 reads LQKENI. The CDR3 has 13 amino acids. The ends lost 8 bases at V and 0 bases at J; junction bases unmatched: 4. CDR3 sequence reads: CASGRDSSYEQYF. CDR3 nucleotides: TGTGCCAGCGGCCGGGACAGCTCCTACGAGCAGTACTTC.

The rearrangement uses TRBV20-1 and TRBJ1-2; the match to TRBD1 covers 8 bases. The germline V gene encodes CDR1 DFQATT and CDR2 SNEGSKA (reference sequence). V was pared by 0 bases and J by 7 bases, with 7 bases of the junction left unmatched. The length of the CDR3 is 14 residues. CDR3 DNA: TGCAGTGCTAGAGACCCGACAGGGGCAAGTGGCTACACCTTC. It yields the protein CSARDPTGASGYTF.